Each of the 17 T cell receptor beta chains below was sequenced from the same sample in a study of T-cell reconstitution after alpha-beta-depleted transplantation in children. Unique molecular identifiers were incorporated during preparation of the TCRbeta library. TCRdb re-analysed the PCR reads in MiXCR, keeping a single row per CDR3 protein. The sample shows under 450,000 distinct CDR3 sequences, about an eighth of them seen only once. Sample: PBMCs, taken from the stem cell graft. The origin of the receptors is a human donor who donated a stem cell graft to a child with Fanconi anemia.

The chain uses TRBV7-9 and TRBJ2-1; D tentatively fits TRBD1 or TRBD2 (5 bases each). The germline gives CDR1 SEHNR, CDR2 FQNEAQ (reference sequence). V dropped 4 bases and J dropped 7 bases, with 17 bases sitting between them. CDR3 length: 15 residues. CDR3 sequence: CASSSLAGPGNEQFF. CDR3 sequence (DNA): TGTGCCAGCAGCTCCCTAGCAGGGCCCGGTAATGAGCAGTTCTTC.

The chain is built from TRBV18 and TRBJ1-2; D remains unclear. This CDR3 spans 13 amino acids. Germline V gene data show CDR1 as KGHSH and CDR2 as LQKENI. The ends were cut back, 0 bases at V and 4 bases at J, with 6 bases in the middle. The CDR3 loop reads CASSPPNSYGYTF. In nucleotides, the CDR3 is TGTGCCAGCTCACCACCGAACAGCTATGGCTACACCTTC. Supplemented by reference TRBV18 and TRBJ1-2, the full variable domain reads NAGVMQNPRHLVRRRGQEARLRCSPMKGHSHVYWYRQLPEEGLKFMVYLQKENIIDESGMPKERFSAEFPKEGPSILRIQQVVRGDSAAYFCASSPPNSYGYTFGSGTRLTVV.

The J gene is TRBJ1-6, the V gene TRBV12-3 or TRBV12-4; no firm D call. The CDR3 spans 13 residues. The V gene lost 4 bases and the J gene lost 8 bases, with 9 bases spanning the gap. The DNA for the CDR3 is TGTGCCAGCAGTTCTAGACCTGATTCACCCCTCCACTTT. As protein: CASSSRPDSPLHF.

The J gene is TRBJ1-2, the V gene TRBV18; D unclear. CDR3 length equals 13 residues. Trimming took off 2 bases at V and 8 bases at J, with 12 bases between the two ends. Per the germline V gene, CDR1 is KGHSH and CDR2 is LQKENI. For the CDR3, the DNA is TGTGCCAGCTCACCAGAAGGGAGGGTCGGCTACACCTTC. This sequence encodes CASSPEGRVGYTF.

The rearrangement links TRBV3-1 to TRBJ1-2, with D possibly being TRBD1 (5 bases). V lost 0 bases to trimming and J lost 0 bases, with 14 bases between them. Per the germline V gene, CDR1 is LGHDT and CDR2 is YNNKEL (reference sequence). The CDR3 is made up of 17 amino acids. CDR3 nucleotides: TGTGCCAGCAGCCAAGACGGCGGGACCCCAGCTAACTATGGCTACACCTTC. Protein: CASSQDGGTPANYGYTF.

This clonotype came up many times. The chain combines TRBV5-5 with TRBJ1-2; tentative D call: TRBD1 (5 bases). This CDR3 has 15 residues. CDR1 is SGHKS, CDR2 YYEKEE, per germline (reference sequence). V gave up 4 bases and J gave up 6 bases, with 19 bases separating them. CDR3 bases: TGTGCCAGCAGCCCGGACCGGGGCCAGGCAAATGGCTACACCTTC. Its translation: CASSPDRGQANGYTF.

The sample holds many counts of this clonotype. V and J are TRBV12-3 or TRBV12-4 and TRBJ1-5; tentatively, D is TRBD1 (5 bases). With 6 bases removed from V and 2 bases from J, the gap between germline ends came to 17 bases. CDR3 size: 16 residues. The CDR3 region has the DNA TGTGCCAGCAGCTCTAACCGGGACTCCGGCAATCAGCCCCAGCATTTT. Translated: CASSSNRDSGNQPQHF.

The chain recombines TRBV10-3 with TRBJ2-5; tentatively, D is TRBD1 (5 bases). V was cut by 6 bases and J by 7 bases, with 15 bases left in between. The CDR3 length is 13 residues. Germline V gene lookup returns CDR1 ENHRY and CDR2 SYGVKD. The CDR3 bases are TGTGCCATCAGCCCCCAGGGCCTAGGGACCCAGTACTTC. Its protein is CAISPQGLGTQYF.

This clonotype was observed a few times. The rearrangement uses TRBV5-4 and TRBJ1-2; TRBD1 matches 11 bases. Germline values: CDR1 SGHNT, CDR2 YYREEE (reference sequence). Trimming at V came to 4 bases and at J to 5 bases, leaving 7 bases not matched to a gene. The CDR3 totals 15 residues. The CDR3 DNA is TGTGCCAGCAGCCTACCCGGACAGGGGGCGTATGGCTACACCTTC. This gives the protein CASSLPGQGAYGYTF.

CDR3 DNA sequence: TGTGCCAGCAATGAGGCGGGCTCACCCCTCCACTTT. This encodes CASNEAGSPLHF. V and J are TRBV27 and TRBJ1-6; D remains unclear. The CDR3 is 12 amino acids. In germline, CDR1 is MNHEY, CDR2 SMNVEV (reference sequence). Trimming shortened V by 7 bases and J by 10 bases, and 11 bases separated the two germline ends.

This clonotype was seen repeatedly, ten times or more. The chain is built from TRBV27 and TRBJ2-3, with D perhaps TRBD2 (5 bases). The germline V and J ends were trimmed by 3 bases and 0 bases, with 10 bases remaining between them. This CDR3 comprises 15 residues. Germline V CDR1 and CDR2: MNHEY, SMNVEV (reference sequence). In nucleotides, the CDR3 is TGTGCCAGCAGTTTGGGCGGGCCTAGCACAGATACGCAGTATTTT. It specifies CASSLGGPSTDTQYF.

This clonotype was counted a few times. V and J are TRBV12-3 or TRBV12-4 and TRBJ1-2; 7 nucleotides align to TRBD1. The CDR3 is 16 amino acids. Germline trimming cut 6 bases from V and 2 bases from J; bases unmatched to any gene: 12. CDR3 protein: CASSGDRGRRNYGYTF. CDR3 bases: TGTGCCAGCAGCGGGGACAGAGGTCGAAGAAACTATGGCTACACCTTC.

This clonotype was counted many times. The J gene is TRBJ2-1, the V gene TRBV2; 8 nucleotides align to TRBD1. In germline, CDR1 is SNHLY, CDR2 FYNNEI. J was trimmed by 7 bases and V by 5 bases; bases with no gene match: 4. The CDR3 length is 13 residues. The CDR3 reads CASSRGQDNEQFF. In DNA form, the CDR3 reads TGTGCCAGCAGTAGGGGACAGGATAATGAGCAGTTCTTC.

In this sample, this clonotype turned up a few times. The V call is TRBV15, the J call TRBJ1-2; no clear D. Germline CDR1 reads LNHNV; CDR2 reads YYDKDF (reference sequence). Trimming stripped 0 bases from V and 8 bases from J, with 10 bases between. The CDR3 runs to 13 residues. In DNA, the CDR3 is TGTGCCACCAGCAGAGAACCCGAAAAGGGCTACACCTTC. Protein product: CATSREPEKGYTF.

This clonotype was seen many times. This chain uses TRBV10-2 with TRBJ2-2; tentatively, D is TRBD2 (6 bases). This CDR3 is built from 14 residues. Trimming took 4 bases from V and 7 from J, leaving 13 bases between them. Germline V gene data show CDR1 as WSHSY and CDR2 as SAAADI. The CDR3 DNA sequence: TGCGCCAGCAGTGTCGGTGGGCGGGGCGGGGAGCTGTTTTTT. Protein product: CASSVGGRGGELFF.

This clonotype came up a few times. This sequence joins TRBV20-1 and TRBJ1-2, with 10 positions matching TRBD1. Germline CDR1 is DFQATT and CDR2 is SNEGSKA (reference sequence). The V segment lost 5 bases and the J segment 6 bases; nucleotides outside the gene matches: 9. The CDR3 consists of 14 residues. The DNA for the CDR3 is TGCAGTGCTCGACCGTCCGGGACAGGGGATGGCTACACCTTC. It codes for CSARPSGTGDGYTF.

This clonotype was recorded a few times. The chain joins TRBV20-1 to TRBJ2-3, with 15 bases matching TRBD2. Trimming at V came to 2 bases and at J to 2 bases, leaving 2 bases not matched to a gene. The germline V gene encodes CDR1 DFQATT and CDR2 SNEGSKA (reference sequence). The CDR3 runs 16 residues. The CDR3 loop is CSARWTSGGATDTQYF. The CDR3 region has the DNA TGCAGTGCTAGATGGACTAGCGGGGGGGCCACAGATACGCAGTATTTT.